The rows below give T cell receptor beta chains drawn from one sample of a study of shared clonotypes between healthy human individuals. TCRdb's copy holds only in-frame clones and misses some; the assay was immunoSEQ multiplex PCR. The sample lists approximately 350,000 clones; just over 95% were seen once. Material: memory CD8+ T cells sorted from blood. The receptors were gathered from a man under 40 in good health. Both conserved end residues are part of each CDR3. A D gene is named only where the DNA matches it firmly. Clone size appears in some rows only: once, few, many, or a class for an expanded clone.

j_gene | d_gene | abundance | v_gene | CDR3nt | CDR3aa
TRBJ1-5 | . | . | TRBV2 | TGTGCCAGCAGCTTCGGGGGGCATTCAACGCCCCAGCATTTT | CASSFGGHSTPQHF
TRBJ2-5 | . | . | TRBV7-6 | TGTGCCAGCAGGAGGTCAGGGCCGGGGGAGACCCAGTACTTC | CASRRSGPGETQYF
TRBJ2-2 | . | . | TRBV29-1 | TGCAGCGTAGGACAGACCAACACCGGGGAGCTGTTTTTT | CSVGQTNTGELFF
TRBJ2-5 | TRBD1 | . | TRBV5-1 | TGCGCCAGCAGCTGGGGACAGAAAGAGACCCAGTACTTC | CASSWGQKETQYF
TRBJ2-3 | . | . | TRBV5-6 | TGTGCCAGCAGCCGGACAGATACGCAGTATTTT | CASSRTDTQYF
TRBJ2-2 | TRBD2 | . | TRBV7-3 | TGTGCCAGCAGCTTAAGGGCAGTCGGGACTAGCTATACCACCGGGGAGCTGTTTTTT | CASSLRAVGTSYTTGELFF
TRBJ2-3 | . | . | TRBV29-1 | TGCAGCGTCGCCATGGGGCTACTAAACACAGATACGCAGTATTTT | CSVAMGLLNTDTQYF
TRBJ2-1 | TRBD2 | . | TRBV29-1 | TGCAGCGCTCGGACAGACCCTAGCGGGAAGGGCGATGAGCAGTTCTTC | CSARTDPSGKGDEQFF
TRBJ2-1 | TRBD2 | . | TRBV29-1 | TGCAGCGTTGGTAGGCGGGGGTACAATGAGCAGTTCTTC | CSVGRRGYNEQFF
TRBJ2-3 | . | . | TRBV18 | TGTGCCAGCTCAGGAGGGCAGGCCCTGGGAACAGATACGCAGTATTTT | CASSGGQALGTDTQYF
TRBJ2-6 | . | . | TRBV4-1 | TGCGCCAGCAGCCCCCAGGGCGCTGGGGCCAACGTCCTGACTTTC | CASSPQGAGANVLTF
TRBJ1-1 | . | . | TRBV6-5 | TGTGCCAGCAGTTACTCGGATCTCGCTGAAGCTTTCTTT | CASSYSDLAEAFF
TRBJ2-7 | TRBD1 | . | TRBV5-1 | TGCGCCAGCAGCGTGAACAGGGGCGAGCAGTACTTC | CASSVNRGEQYF
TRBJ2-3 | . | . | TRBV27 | TGTGCCAGCAGGTTTACAGATACGCAGTATTTT | CASRFTDTQYF
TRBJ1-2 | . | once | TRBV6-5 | TGTGCCAGCAGGAACGGGCCCTATGGCTACACCTTC | CASRNGPYGYTF
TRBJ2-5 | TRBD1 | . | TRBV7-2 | TGTGCCAGCAGTTACAAGGACAGGTTTGAGACCCAGTACTTC | CASSYKDRFETQYF
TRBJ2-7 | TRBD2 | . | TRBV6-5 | TGTGCCAGCAGTACTGGGACTAGCGGGACCTACGAGCAGTACTTC | CASSTGTSGTYEQYF
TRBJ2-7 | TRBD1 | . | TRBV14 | TGTGCCAGCAGCCAATACCGACAGGGGCCACACGAGCAGTACTTC | CASSQYRQGPHEQYF
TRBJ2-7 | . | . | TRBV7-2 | TGTGCCAGCAGCTTGGACCCTACCTACGAGCAGTACTTC | CASSLDPTYEQYF
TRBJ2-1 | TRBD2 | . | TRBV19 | TGTGCCAGTAGGGTGACTAGCGGGAGGTACAATGAGCAGTTCTTC | CASRVTSGRYNEQFF
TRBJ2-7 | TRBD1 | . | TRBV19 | TGTGCCAGTAGTATGAGACAGGGGTACGAGCAGTACTTC | CASSMRQGYEQYF
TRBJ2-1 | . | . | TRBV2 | TGTGCCAGCAGGGATTTAAGGAGCTCCTACAATGAGCAGTTCTTC | CASRDLRSSYNEQFF
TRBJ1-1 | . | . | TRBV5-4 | TGTGCCAGCAGCTTCCAGGGGAGAGGCATGAACACTGAAGCTTTCTTT | CASSFQGRGMNTEAFF
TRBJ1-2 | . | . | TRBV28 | TGTGCCAGCAGTTTTCAGGTTAACTATGGCTACACCTTC | CASSFQVNYGYTF
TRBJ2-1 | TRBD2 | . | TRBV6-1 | TGTGCCAGCAGGGGTGGCGCGGGAGCGGGCAATGAGCAGTTCTTC | CASRGGAGAGNEQFF
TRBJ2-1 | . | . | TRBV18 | TGTGCCAGCTCACCAAACGGCATCAATGAGCAGTTCTTC | CASSPNGINEQFF
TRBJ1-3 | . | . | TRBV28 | TGTGCCAGCAGTTTAGCCTCATCTGGAAACACCATATATTTT | CASSLASSGNTIYF
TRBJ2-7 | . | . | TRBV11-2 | TGTGCCAGCAGCCTAAGAGGAGGATTCTCCTACGAGCAGTACTTC | CASSLRGGFSYEQYF
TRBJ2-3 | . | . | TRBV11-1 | TGTGCCAGCAGCCTTGGGACTAGCACAGATACGCAGTATTTT | CASSLGTSTDTQYF
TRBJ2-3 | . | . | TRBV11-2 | TGTGCCAGCAGCTTAGTCCGGGGGACAGATACGCAGTATTTT | CASSLVRGTDTQYF
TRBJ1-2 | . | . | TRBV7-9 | TGTGCCAGCAGCAACACCTATGGCTACACCTTC | CASSNTYGYTF
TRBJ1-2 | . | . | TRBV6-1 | TGTGCCAGCAGTGAAACAGGGTTGGATGGCTACACCTTC | CASSETGLDGYTF
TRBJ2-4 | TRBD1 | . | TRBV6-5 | TGTGCCAGCAGTTACTCACTGGACAGGGGGCGGAACATTCAGTACTTC | CASSYSLDRGRNIQYF
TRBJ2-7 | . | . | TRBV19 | TGTGCCAGTAGTCGTCTAGCGCGCTCCTACGAGCAGTACTTC | CASSRLARSYEQYF
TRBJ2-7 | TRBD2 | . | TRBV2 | TGTGCCAGCAGCCCCCTTGGACTAGCGGGAGGGCAGTACTTC | CASSPLGLAGGQYF
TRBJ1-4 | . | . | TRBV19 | TGTGCCAGTAGGCAGCAAGGGGCCAATGAAAAACTGTTTTTT | CASRQQGANEKLFF
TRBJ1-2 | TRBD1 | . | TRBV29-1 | TGCAGCGTTGACACCGGACAGGGAGAGGTGTATGGCTACACCTTC | CSVDTGQGEVYGYTF
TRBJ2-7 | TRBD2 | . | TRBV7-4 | TGTGCCAGCAGCCCCCCCCCGGCCGACTTAGCGGGAGGGCCTTGGGAGCAGTACTTC | CASSPPPADLAGGPWEQYF
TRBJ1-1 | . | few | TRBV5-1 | TGCGCCAGCAGCTTGGGACGGACTGAAGCTTTCTTT | CASSLGRTEAFF
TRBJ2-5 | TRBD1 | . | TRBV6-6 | TGTGCCAGCAGAATTACAGGGGAGGAGACCCAGTACTTC | CASRITGEETQYF
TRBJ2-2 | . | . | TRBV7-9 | TGTGCCAGCAGCTCAGACCCGAACACCGGGGAGCTGTTTTTT | CASSSDPNTGELFF
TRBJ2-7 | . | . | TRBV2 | TGTGCCAGCAGTGGGGTCAACGAGCAGTACTTC | CASSGVNEQYF
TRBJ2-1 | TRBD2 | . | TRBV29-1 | TGCAGCGTTGAAAGGACTAGTGATGAGCAGTTCTTC | CSVERTSDEQFF
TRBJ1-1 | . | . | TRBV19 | TGTGCCAGTAGTCGGACGCCTGGCGCTGAAGCTTTCTTT | CASSRTPGAEAFF
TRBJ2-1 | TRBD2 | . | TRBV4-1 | TGCGCCAGCGGGGGGGGACTAGCGGGAGGGCCTGGGACCTACAATGAGCAGTTCTTC | CASGGGLAGGPGTYNEQFF
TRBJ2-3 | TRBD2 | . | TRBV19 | TGTGCCAGTAAAGGGACTAGCGGCACAGATACGCAGTATTTT | CASKGTSGTDTQYF
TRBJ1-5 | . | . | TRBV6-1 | TGTGCCAGCAGTGAAGCGGACTGGGGACAGCCCCAGCATTTT | CASSEADWGQPQHF
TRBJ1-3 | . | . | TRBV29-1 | TGCAGCGTTCAAACCCGGGATGGAAACACCATATATTTT | CSVQTRDGNTIYF